This TCR beta chain is from a study of blood T cells in healthy people across ages. A second about 7 to 11 cycle PCR used barcoded and J-beta primers. TCRdb re-derived calls from the 5' RACE reads in MiXCR, one entry per CDR3 protein. The repertoire includes around 1,000,000 distinct CDR3 sequences, approximately 25% of them detected once, and approximately 0.79% sits in the top ten. Germline assignment: CDR1 SEHNR and CDR2 FQNEAQ (reference sequence). V was clipped by 1 base and J by 4 bases, with 10 bases between them. The CDR3 has 14 amino acids. A further study also used this sample, focusing on T cells of mothers and their children.

The TCR originated in a girl aged 2 to 10 in good health. The specimen was blood. The rearrangement links TRBV7-9 to TRBJ2-5; no clear D gene. CDR3 sequence (DNA): TGTGCCAGCAGCTTAGGGGCCCATGGAGAGACCCAGTACTTC. As protein: CASSLGAHGETQYF. Based on the CDR3 plus reference TRBV7-9 and TRBJ2-5, the full variable domain is DTGVSQNPRHKITKRGQNVTFRCDPISEHNRLYWYRQTLGQGPEFLTYFQNEAQLEKSRLLSDRFSAERPKGSFSTLEIQRTEQGDSAMYLCASSLGAHGETQYFGPGTRLLVL.